This T cell receptor beta chain was identified in a study of T cells after posttransplantation cyclophosphamide. Busulfan-fludarabine conditioning, marrow transplant, and cyclophosphamide on days +3 and +4 were administered. This CDR3 comprises 15 residues. Profiled with immunoSEQ multiplex PCR; TCRdb holds only in-frame clones, not every one. The sample has about 6,400 clones; around 67% are singletons. J is TRBJ2-3 and V is TRBV21-1; TRBD1 was called by the table and not checked on the DNA. TRBV21-1 is listed as a pseudogene. This clonotype was obtained from a male patient in his thirties who received an allogeneic stem cell transplant from a related donor, was CMV-positive, and had acute GVHD only. Some T cells could come from the graft donor. The sample was PBMCs, taken about 1,500 days after allogeneic stem cell transplant with posttransplant cyclophosphamide. The CDR3 bases are TGTGCCAGCAGCAATGGGGACAGGAGCACAGATACGCAGTATTTT. It codes for CASSNGDRSTDTQYF.